These 27 T cell receptor beta chains were sequenced from one sample in a study of shared clonotypes between healthy human individuals. Some clones are missing from TCRdb's copy, which holds only in-frame ones; the method was immunoSEQ multiplex PCR. This table holds more than 2 million clones, 95% found once. Sequencing input: naive CD4+ T cells sorted from blood. As for subset: CD45RA+ positively selected. The receptors were sampled from a man younger than 30 in good health.

The CDR3 region has the DNA TGTGCCAGCAGTCAAGGCTCCGGGACAGGGGGCACCGGGGAGCTGTTTTTT. Amino acids: CASSQGSGTGGTGELFF. The V and J genes are TRBV7-2 and TRBJ2-2; 11 bases match TRBD1. Per the germline V gene, CDR1 is SGHTA and CDR2 is FQGNSA. V shed 6 bases and J 4 bases; nucleotides not matched to a gene: 10. CDR3 length: 17 residues.

This clone appeared once. This chain links TRBV7-9 with TRBJ2-3, with D perhaps matching TRBD2 (5 bases). Trimming removed 5 bases from V and 2 bases from J, with 20 bases in between. CDR1 and CDR2 (germline): SEHNR, FQNEAQ (reference sequence). The CDR3 is 17 residues long. The CDR3 sequence is CASSPRQAGENTDTQYF. In DNA, the CDR3 is TGTGCCAGCAGCCCCCGCCAGGCGGGTGAGAACACAGATACGCAGTATTTT.

CDR3 protein: CASSRQVFETQYF. CDR3 nucleotide sequence: TGCGCCAGCAGCCGACAGGTATTTGAGACCCAGTACTTC. The genes are TRBV4-1 and TRBJ2-5, with D tentatively TRBD1 (6 bases). The V and J ends lost 4 bases and 5 bases respectively, with 11 bases between them. Looked up from germline, CDR1 is MGHRA and CDR2 is YSYEKL. This CDR3 has 13 amino acids.

A remark on this clone: Other DNA sequences in the sample encode the same CDR3. The chain couples TRBV9 to TRBJ2-5; D is ambiguous. V was shortened by 2 bases and J by 2 bases, with 7 bases between the two germline ends. Germline V gene data show CDR1 as SGDLS and CDR2 as YYNGEE. The CDR3 is 13 residues long. Written as DNA, the CDR3 is TGTGCCAGCAGCGTCTCGGCACAAGAGACCCAGTACTTC. Its translation: CASSVSAQETQYF.

This chain joins TRBV4-3 and TRBJ1-2; D ambiguous. The CDR3 is 14 residues long. The V and J ends lost 1 base and 6 bases respectively, with 12 bases between them. Germline V gives CDR1 LGHNA, CDR2 YSLEER. For the CDR3, the DNA is TGCGCCAGCAGCCAAGGAGGAGTTTGGGATGGCTACACCTTC. It specifies CASSQGGVWDGYTF.

This chain connects TRBV6-5 to TRBJ2-7; no clear D. Trimming shortened V by 5 bases and J by 2 bases, and 13 bases separated the two germline ends. Germline-derived CDR1 and CDR2 are MNHEY and SVGAGI. CDR3 length: 14 amino acids. The chain's CDR3 is CASSPGPRPYEQYF. As DNA, the CDR3 is TGTGCCAGCAGTCCCGGGCCAAGGCCCTACGAGCAGTACTTC.

Note on this clone: The sample has other DNA sequences that encode this CDR3 too. V is TRBV10-3 and J is TRBJ2-3; tentative D call: TRBD1 (5 bases). With 4 bases removed from V and 3 bases from J, the gap between germline ends came to 8 bases. CDR1 and CDR2 from the germline V gene are ENHRY and SYGVKD. The CDR3 runs 13 residues. The CDR3 DNA reads as TGTGCCATCAGTGGGGCAGGGACAGATACGCAGTATTTT. It encodes CAISGAGTDTQYF.

The gene calls are TRBV6-6 and TRBJ2-7, with 8 bases lining up with TRBD2. J lost 3 bases, V lost 6 bases, and 10 bases had no gene match. Per germline, CDR1 MNHNY and CDR2 SVGAGI (reference sequence). This CDR3 is 15 amino acids long. The CDR3 region has the DNA TGTGCCAGCAGAGACAGAGGCGGGGGGATCTACGAGCAGTACTTC. It translates to CASRDRGGGIYEQYF.

The chain couples TRBV7-9 to TRBJ2-7, with 7 positions matching TRBD2. With V trimmed by 5 bases and J by 4 bases, 5 bases remained unmatched. The CDR3 is 13 residues long. CDR1 and CDR2 (germline): SEHNR, FQNEAQ (reference sequence). CDR3 region: CASSRGVSYEQYF. The CDR3, as DNA: TGTGCCAGCAGCCGGGGGGTTAGTTACGAGCAGTACTTC.

CDR3 DNA: TGTGCCAGCCGACAGGGGTCCTACAATGAGCAGTTCTTC. Encoded protein: CASRQGSYNEQFF. The V gene is TRBV28, the J gene TRBJ2-1, with 8 bases aligning to TRBD1. The CDR3 spans 13 residues. From germline, CDR1 is MDHEN and CDR2 SYDVKM. J lost 1 base, V lost 8 bases, and 1 base had no gene match. The entire variable domain, with the rest obtained from reference TRBV28 and TRBJ2-1, is as follows: DVKVTQSSRYLVKRTGEKVFLECVQDMDHENMFWYRQDPGLGLRLIYFSYDVKMKEKGDIPEGYSVSREKKERFSLILESASTNQTSMYLCASRQGSYNEQFFGPGTRLTVL.

The chain uses TRBV5-4 and TRBJ2-7; 9 nucleotides match TRBD2. The CDR3 is 15 residues long. Germline lookup yields CDR1 SGHNT and CDR2 YYREEE (reference sequence). With 0 bases clipped from V and 7 bases from J, the junction kept 8 bases outside the gene matches. CDR3 sequence (DNA): TGTGCCAGCAGCTTGGAGTTAGCGGGGGCAGGGGAGCAGTACTTC. Translated: CASSLELAGAGEQYF.

The count of this clone is one. V is TRBV6-1 and J is TRBJ1-5, with 9 bases identical to TRBD1. V lost 5 bases to trimming and J lost 7 bases; unmatched junction nucleotides: 3. Germline-derived CDR1 and CDR2 are MNHNS and SASEGT. This CDR3 contains 13 residues. The CDR3 loop reads CASSLQGAQPQHF. The DNA for the CDR3 is TGTGCCAGCAGTCTACAGGGGGCCCAGCCCCAGCATTTT.

The chain couples TRBV18 to TRBJ1-1; the match to TRBD1 covers 8 bases. In germline, CDR1 is KGHSH, CDR2 LQKENI. V was clipped by 9 bases and J by 6 bases; unmatched bases: 15. CDR3 length: 15 residues. The CDR3 DNA follows: TGTGCCAGTTCCCCCTCAGGACAGGGACTAGCTGAAGCTTTCTTT. Translating gives CASSPSGQGLAEAFF.

The chain has TRBV18 and TRBJ2-3; 7 positions match TRBD1. This CDR3 is 16 amino acids long. The V gene's germline CDR1 is KGHSH and CDR2 LQKENI. V lost 5 bases, J lost 2 bases, and 10 bases stayed unmatched. CDR3 sequence (DNA): TGTGCCAGCTCATCTAGATCGGGACAGTCCACAGATACGCAGTATTTT. Encoded protein: CASSSRSGQSTDTQYF.

The chain employs TRBV6-5 and TRBJ1-2; 12 nucleotides agree with TRBD1. Germline V gene sequence: CDR1 MNHEY, CDR2 SVGAGI. The CDR3 spans 15 residues. Trimming took 6 bases from V and 7 from J; bases not matched to a gene: 9. Written as DNA, the CDR3 is TGTGCCAGCAGAACCCCCGGGACAGGGGGCTCTGGCTACACCTTC. Its protein product is CASRTPGTGGSGYTF.

CDR3 region: CASSLEGVGEKLFF. The CDR3 nucleotides are TGTGCCAGCAGCTTAGAAGGGGTTGGGGAAAAACTGTTTTTT. V gene TRBV7-9 combines with J gene TRBJ1-4, with D possibly TRBD1 on 5 matching bases. Germline CDR1 reads SEHNR; CDR2 reads FQNEAQ (reference sequence). Trimming took 1 base from V and 8 from J, leaving 11 bases between them. The CDR3 has 14 amino acids.

The chain combines TRBV7-8 with TRBJ2-3; 7 nucleotides agree with TRBD2. The germline CDR1 and CDR2 sequences are SGHVS and FQNEAQ. The V and J ends lost 5 bases and 3 bases, in that order; junction bases with no gene match: 8. The CDR3 consists of 15 residues. CDR3 sequence: CASSRRGGSTDTQYF. DNA for the CDR3: TGTGCCAGCAGCCGCCGGGGCGGGAGTACAGATACGCAGTATTTT.

The chain is built from TRBV6-5 and TRBJ2-3; 9 nucleotides line up with TRBD1. Per the germline V gene, CDR1 is MNHEY and CDR2 is SVGAGI. This CDR3 region has 14 residues. The V and J ends lost 5 bases and 7 bases, in that order; junction bases with no gene match: 7. In nucleotides, the CDR3 is TGTGCCAGCAGTCAGCCGGGACAGGGAAATACGCAGTATTTT. Residues: CASSQPGQGNTQYF.

This clone was observed once. The chain employs TRBV7-6 and TRBJ2-1; 10 bases match TRBD2. The germline gives CDR1 SGHVS, CDR2 FNYEAQ. There are 21 residues in the CDR3. The V gene end was trimmed by 5 bases and the J gene end by 2 bases; junction bases not matched to a gene: 21. The CDR3 bases are TGTGCCAGCAGCCTACATTGGGGGGCTAGCGGGAGATCAAACACCTACAATGAGCAGTTCTTC. Protein sequence: CASSLHWGASGRSNTYNEQFF.

The chain joins TRBV5-1 to TRBJ1-1; tentative D call: TRBD1 (5 bases). The CDR3 consists of 13 residues. The V gene's germline CDR1 is SGHRS and CDR2 YFSETQ. Trimming took 4 bases from V and 5 from J, leaving 12 bases between them. CDR3 in amino acids: CASSLSGGTEAFF. In DNA form, the CDR3 reads TGCGCCAGCAGCCTATCCGGGGGGACTGAAGCTTTCTTT.

In DNA form, the CDR3 reads TGCGCCAGCAGCTTGGCTAGCGGGGTCCAAGAGACCCAGTACTTC. Translation: CASSLASGVQETQYF. The J gene is TRBJ2-5, the V gene TRBV5-1; 9 positions agree with TRBD2. Per the germline V gene, CDR1 is SGHRS and CDR2 is YFSETQ. With V trimmed by 0 bases and J by 1 base, 1 base remained unmatched. CDR3 length equals 15 residues.

The gene calls are TRBV4-3 and TRBJ1-2; the D is unclear. The CDR3 loop spans 15 amino acids. Trimming removed 0 bases from V and 6 bases from J, with 14 bases in between. Germline values: CDR1 LGHNA, CDR2 YSLEER. The CDR3 loop reads CASSQDLVTPDGYTF. CDR3 DNA: TGCGCCAGCAGCCAAGATCTAGTTACACCGGATGGCTACACCTTC.

The chain couples TRBV28 to TRBJ2-7; TRBD2 might be the D (7 bases). V was clipped by 0 bases and J by 4 bases, with 10 bases between them. The CDR3 runs to 14 residues. CDR1 and CDR2 from the germline V gene are MDHEN and SYDVKM. The CDR3 DNA reads as TGTGCCAGCAGTTTATGGGGGAGGGGGTACGAGCAGTACTTC. It specifies CASSLWGRGYEQYF.

The CDR3 is CAMGNKNTGELFF. CDR3 sequence (DNA): TGTGCCATGGGAAATAAGAACACCGGGGAGCTGTTTTTT. This chain uses TRBV25-1 with TRBJ2-2; D gene ambiguous. The germline gives CDR1 MGHDK, CDR2 SYGVNS. The CDR3 is made up of 13 amino acids. The germline V and J ends were trimmed by 10 bases and 1 base, with 10 bases remaining between them.

As for this clone: Compared with germline, one end of the junction differs, possibly owing to a read error. CDR3 coding DNA: TGTGCCAGTACACGCACCACCCGGACAGGGTATCACTTC. Protein product: CASTRTTRTGYHF. This rearrangement joins TRBV2 to TRBJ1-2; 8 positions match TRBD1. The CDR3 runs to 13 residues. CDR1 is SNHLY, CDR2 FYNNEI, per germline. The whole variable domain, remainder taken from reference TRBV2 and TRBJ1-2, is EPEVTQTPSHQVTQMGQEVILRCVPISNHLYFYWYRQILGQKVEFLVSFYNNEISEKSEIFDDQFSVERPDGSNFTLKIRSTKLEDSAMYFCASTRTTRTGYHFGSGTRLTVV.

This chain uses TRBV7-8 with TRBJ2-5; 8 bases are shared with TRBD1. The CDR3 consists of 15 residues. The junction had 7 bases not matched to a gene; V was cut back by 2 bases and J by 5 bases. Germline loops: CDR1 SGHVS, CDR2 FQNEAQ. The CDR3 here is CASSLKTGAEETQYF. The DNA for the CDR3 is TGTGCCAGCAGCTTAAAGACAGGGGCAGAGGAGACCCAGTACTTC.

In DNA, the CDR3 is TGTGCCAGCAGTTTATCACTGGAAGCTTTCTTT. Encoded protein: CASSLSLEAFF. The chain employs TRBV28 and TRBJ1-1; D is unresolved. The CDR3 consists of 11 residues. V was pared by 1 base and J by 8 bases, with 5 bases between. CDR1 is MDHEN, CDR2 SYDVKM, per germline.